The 2 T cell receptor beta chains below come from one sample, sequenced in a study of blood T cell repertoires in COVID-19. Profiling relied on immunoSEQ multiplex PCR, and the TCRdb table lists in-frame clones only, not all of them. The sample holds about 220,000 clones, approximately 86% seen once. The specimen was peripheral blood. Receptors originate from an elderly woman with acute or convalescent COVID-19.

This clone has more than one count but fewer than ten. This chain uses TRBV6-6 with TRBJ1-3, with 9 bases fitting TRBD1. CDR3 size: 16 residues. The V and J ends lost 7 bases and 0 bases, in that order; junction bases with no gene match: 7. Germline values: CDR1 MNHNY, CDR2 SVGAGI (reference sequence). In DNA form, the CDR3 reads TGTGCCAGCACGTGGACAGGGGCGACCTCTGGAAACACCATATATTTT. It specifies CASTWTGATSGNTIYF.

CDR3 in amino acids: CASSYSRAQETQYF. DNA of the CDR3: TGTGCCAGCAGTTACTCGAGGGCTCAAGAGACCCAGTACTTC. V and J are TRBV6-6 and TRBJ2-5, with D possibly matching TRBD2 (5 bases). This CDR3 comprises 14 residues. CDR1 is MNHNY and CDR2 is SVGAGI in the germline V gene (reference sequence). Trimming removed 0 bases from V and 2 bases from J, with 7 bases in between.